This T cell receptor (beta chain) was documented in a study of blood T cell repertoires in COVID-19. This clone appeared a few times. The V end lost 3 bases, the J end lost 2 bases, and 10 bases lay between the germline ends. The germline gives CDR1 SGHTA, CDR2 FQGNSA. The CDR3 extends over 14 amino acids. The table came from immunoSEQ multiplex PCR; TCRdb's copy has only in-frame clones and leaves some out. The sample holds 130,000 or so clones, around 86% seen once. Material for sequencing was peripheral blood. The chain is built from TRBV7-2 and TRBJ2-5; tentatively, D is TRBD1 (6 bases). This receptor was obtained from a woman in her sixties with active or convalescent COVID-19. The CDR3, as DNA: TGTGCCAGCAGCTTTAGGGGGATACAAGAGACCCAGTACTTC. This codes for CASSFRGIQETQYF. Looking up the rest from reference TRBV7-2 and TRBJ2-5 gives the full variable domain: GAGVSQSPSNKVTEKGKDVELRCDPISGHTALYWYRQSLGQGLEFLIYFQGNSAPDKSGLPSDRFSAERTGGSVSTLTIQRTQQEDSAVYLCASSFRGIQETQYFGPGTRLLVL.